These 8 T cell receptor beta chains originate from one sample sequenced in a study of T cell responses to AZD1222 COVID-19 vaccine. TCRdb's copy holds only in-frame clones and misses some; the assay was immunoSEQ multiplex PCR. The sample has approximately 150,000 clones; nearly 95% are singletons. This sample comprised peripheral blood, obtained on day 0 of AZD1222 vaccination. The receptors stem from an adult in good health.

The CDR3 loop reads CAWSVQQGIFGNQPQHF. The DNA of the CDR3 is TGTGCCTGGAGTGTACAACAGGGGATATTCGGCAATCAGCCCCAGCATTTT. The chain is built from TRBV30 and TRBJ1-5; the match to TRBD1 covers 7 bases. Losses at the gene ends were 0 bases for V and 2 bases for J; bases not matched to a gene: 10. CDR1 and CDR2 (germline): GTSNPN, SVGIG (reference sequence). The CDR3 totals 17 residues.

CDR3 residues: CASSYPGQGYDGYTF. As DNA, the CDR3 is TGTGCCAGCAGCTATCCGGGACAGGGGTACGATGGCTACACCTTC. The chain carries TRBV5-6 and TRBJ1-2, with 10 bases aligning to TRBD1. V lost 3 bases and J lost 6; bases outside the gene matches: 8. Germline assignment: CDR1 SGHDT and CDR2 YYEEEE. The CDR3 spans 15 residues.

This clone was found once. The chain uses TRBV7-2 and TRBJ1-4, with D possibly matching TRBD1 (5 bases). The CDR3 runs to 12 residues. The germline V gene has CDR1 SGHTA and CDR2 FQGNSA. The V end lost 8 bases, the J end lost 8 bases, and 12 bases lay between the germline ends. Here the CDR3 reads CASAGGGEKLFF. DNA of the CDR3: TGTGCCAGCGCCGGGGGTGGCGAAAAACTGTTTTTT. Supplemented by reference TRBV7-2 and TRBJ1-4, the full variable domain reads GAGVSQSPSNKVTEKGKDVELRCDPISGHTALYWYRQSLGQGLEFLIYFQGNSAPDKSGLPSDRFSAERTGGSVSTLTIQRTQQEDSAVYLCASAGGGEKLFFGSGTQLSVL.

The rearrangement uses TRBV4-3 and TRBJ2-3; D may correspond to TRBD1 or TRBD2 (6 bases each). The germline V and J ends were trimmed by 0 bases and 4 bases, with 11 bases remaining between them. The CDR3 is made up of 15 amino acids. CDR1 and CDR2 from the germline V gene are LGHNA and YSLEER. The CDR3 sequence is CASSQDRGASDTQYF. The CDR3, as DNA: TGCGCCAGCAGCCAAGATAGGGGGGCCTCAGATACGCAGTATTTT.

The chain uses TRBV18 and TRBJ1-1; no reliable D call. The V and J ends lost 2 bases and 5 bases respectively, with 12 bases between them. Germline V gene sequence: CDR1 KGHSH, CDR2 LQKENI. This CDR3 comprises 14 residues. The CDR3 sequence is CASSPDEGGTEAFF. The CDR3 region has the DNA TGTGCCAGCTCACCAGACGAGGGAGGAACTGAAGCTTTCTTT.

This clone has a single count. V usage is TRBV5-4 and J usage is TRBJ2-3; D is possibly TRBD2 (6 bases). The CDR3 loop spans 15 amino acids. Germline lookup yields CDR1 SGHNT and CDR2 YYREEE (reference sequence). V dropped 4 bases and J dropped 5 bases, with 17 bases sitting between them. CDR3 DNA: TGTGCCAGCAGCCCCTACCGGACGGGGGTAGATACGCAGTATTTT. It specifies CASSPYRTGVDTQYF.

This clone occurred once. This chain links TRBV30 with TRBJ1-6; the match to TRBD1 covers 7 bases. Losses at the gene ends were 4 bases for V and 6 bases for J; bases not matched to a gene: 12. The CDR3 consists of 16 residues. CDR1 and CDR2 (germline): GTSNPN, SVGIG (reference sequence). CDR3 coding DNA: TGTGCCTGGACCGTGGGAACCGGGACAGTTAATTCACCCCTCCACTTT. Its translation: CAWTVGTGTVNSPLHF. Drawing the rest from reference TRBV30 and TRBJ1-6, the complete variable domain is SQTIHQWPATLVQPVGSPLSLECTVEGTSNPNLYWYRQAAGRGLQLLFYSVGIGQISSEVPQNLSASRPQDRQFILSSKKLLLSDSGFYLCAWTVGTGTVNSPLHFGNGTRLTVT.

CDR3 sequence reads: CASSSGGGQNQPQHF. CDR3 in DNA: TGTGCCAGCAGCTCTGGGGGGGGGCAGAATCAGCCCCAGCATTTT. The genes are TRBV5-4 and TRBJ1-5; tentatively, D is TRBD1 (6 bases). The germline V gene has CDR1 SGHNT and CDR2 YYREEE (reference sequence). The CDR3 totals 15 residues. The germline V and J ends were trimmed by 3 bases and 4 bases, with 14 bases remaining between them.